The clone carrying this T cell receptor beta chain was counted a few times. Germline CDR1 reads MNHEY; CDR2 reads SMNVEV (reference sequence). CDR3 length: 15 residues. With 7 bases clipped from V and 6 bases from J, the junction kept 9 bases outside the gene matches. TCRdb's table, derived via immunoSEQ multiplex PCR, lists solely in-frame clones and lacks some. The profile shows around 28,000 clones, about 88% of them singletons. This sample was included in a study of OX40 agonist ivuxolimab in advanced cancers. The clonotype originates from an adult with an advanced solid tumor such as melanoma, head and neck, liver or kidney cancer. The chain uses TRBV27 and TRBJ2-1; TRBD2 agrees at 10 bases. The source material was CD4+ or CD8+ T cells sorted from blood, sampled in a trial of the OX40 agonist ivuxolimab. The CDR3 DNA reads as TGTGCCAGCAATATTATAGCGGGAGGCTTCAATGAGCAGTTCTTC. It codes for CASNIIAGGFNEQFF.